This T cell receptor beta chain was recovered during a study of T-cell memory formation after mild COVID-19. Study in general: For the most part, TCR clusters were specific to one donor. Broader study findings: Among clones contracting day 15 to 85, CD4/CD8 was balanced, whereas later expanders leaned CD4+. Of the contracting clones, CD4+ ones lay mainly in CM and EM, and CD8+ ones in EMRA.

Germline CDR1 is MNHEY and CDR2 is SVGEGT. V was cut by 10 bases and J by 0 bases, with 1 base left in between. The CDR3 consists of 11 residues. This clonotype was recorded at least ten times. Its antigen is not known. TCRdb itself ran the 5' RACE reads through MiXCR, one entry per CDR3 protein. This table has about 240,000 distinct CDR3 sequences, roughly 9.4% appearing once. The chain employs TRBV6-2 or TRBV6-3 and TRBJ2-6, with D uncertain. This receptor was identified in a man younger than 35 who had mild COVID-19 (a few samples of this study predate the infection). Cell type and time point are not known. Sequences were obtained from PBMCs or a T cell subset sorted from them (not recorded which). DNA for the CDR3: TGTGCCACCTCTGGGGCCAACGTCCTGACTTTC. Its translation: CATSGANVLTF.